This entry lists 23 T cell receptor beta chains sequenced from one sample in a study of glioma-infiltrating T cells after dendritic cell vaccination. Stated time point: after dendritic cell vaccination, including at tumor progression/relapse. The repertoire was sequenced with immunoSEQ multiplex PCR; TCRdb's copy has only in-frame clones and lacks some. The sample lists 75,000 to 95,000 clones, about 81% occurring once. The material sequenced was blood, taken after dendritic cell vaccination. The receptors stem from a human donor with glioblastoma.

V usage is TRBV11-2 and J usage is TRBJ1-3; TRBD1 aligns across 7 bases. Looked up from germline, CDR1 is SGHAT and CDR2 is FQNNGV. The CDR3 extends over 16 amino acids. The ends lost 1 base at V and 1 base at J; junction bases unmatched: 4. CDR3 region: CASSLVGTASGNTIYF. The CDR3 coding sequence is TGTGCCAGCAGCTTAGTGGGGACAGCTTCTGGAAACACCATATATTTT.

V and J are TRBV5-4 and TRBJ1-2; possible D gene TRBD1, 5 bases. V lost 9 bases and J 0 bases, leaving 12 bases between the germline ends. Per the germline V gene, CDR1 is SGHNT and CDR2 is YYREEE (reference sequence). The CDR3 spans 13 residues. The CDR3 DNA follows: TGTGCCATTCCTCGGGGGTCTAACTATGGCTACACCTTC. It codes for CAIPRGSNYGYTF.

Points on this clone: No conserved phenylalanine or tryptophan ends this CDR3, so it is likely a read error. CDR3 sequence (DNA): TGCGCCAGCAGCTTGTCTACAGGGAACGGTGGCTACACCCTC. Protein sequence: CASSLSTGNGGYTL. The rearrangement joins TRBV5-1 to TRBJ1-2, with D maybe TRBD1 (6 bases). Trimming left V 1 base short and J 7 bases short, with 14 bases between. Germline-derived CDR1 and CDR2 are SGHRS and YFSETQ. This CDR3 is built from 14 residues.

The J gene is TRBJ1-5, the V gene TRBV7-9; the match to TRBD1 covers 7 bases. The CDR3 extends over 15 amino acids. The ends lost 1 base at V and 3 bases at J; junction bases unmatched: 3. Looked up from germline, CDR1 is SEHNR and CDR2 is FQNEAQ (reference sequence). Here the CDR3 reads CASSLGDRANQPQHF. The CDR3 DNA follows: TGTGCCAGCAGCTTAGGCGACAGGGCCAATCAGCCCCAGCATTTT.

J is TRBJ1-1 and V is TRBV10-1; 9 nucleotides agree with TRBD1. This CDR3 region has 14 residues. Germline CDR1 is WNHNN and CDR2 is SYGVQD (reference sequence). J was trimmed by 7 bases and V by 6 bases; bases with no gene match: 9. CDR3 loop: CASRISMGQGEAFF. The CDR3 DNA sequence: TGCGCCAGCAGAATCTCGATGGGACAGGGTGAAGCTTTCTTT.

V is TRBV30 and J is TRBJ2-6; 7 bases are shared with TRBD2. This CDR3 is built from 15 residues. J lost 0 bases, V lost 1 base, and 0 bases had no gene match. Germline loops: CDR1 GTSNPN, CDR2 SVGIG (reference sequence). In DNA form, the CDR3 reads TGTGCCTGGAGTGGGGAGGGCTCTGGGGCCAACGTCCTGACTTTC. Its translation is CAWSGEGSGANVLTF.

CDR3: CASIGQGVSGANVLTF. CDR3 DNA: TGTGCCAGCATAGGACAGGGGGTGAGTGGGGCCAACGTCCTGACTTTC. The rearrangement links TRBV2 to TRBJ2-6, with 10 nucleotides matching TRBD1. The CDR3 loop spans 16 amino acids. Trimming cost V 7 bases and J 3 bases; bases outside gene matches: 6. Per the germline V gene, CDR1 is SNHLY and CDR2 is FYNNEI.

The V call is TRBV5-1, the J call TRBJ2-3; D gene unclear. The CDR3 is made up of 14 amino acids. The germline V gene has CDR1 SGHRS and CDR2 YFSETQ. The V gene lost 4 bases and the J gene lost 0 bases, with 9 bases spanning the gap. DNA of the CDR3: TGCGCCAGCAGCCGAGGTCCTAGCACAGATACGCAGTATTTT. This gives the protein CASSRGPSTDTQYF.

The chain recombines TRBV20-1 with TRBJ1-2; no clear D. V was pared by 5 bases and J by 6 bases, with 7 bases between. This CDR3 comprises 10 residues. The germline CDR1 and CDR2 sequences are DFQATT and SNEGSKA (reference sequence). The CDR3 DNA is TGCAGTGCTTTGACTAATGGCTACACCTTC. This translates into CSALTNGYTF.

The V call is TRBV2, the J call TRBJ1-5, with TRBD1 matching 9 bases. The CDR3 runs 17 residues. After removal of 5 bases from V and 2 bases from J, the junction contained 10 bases not matched to a gene. CDR1 and CDR2 from the germline V gene are SNHLY and FYNNEI. This chain's CDR3 is CASSYSTGTGRNQPQHF. DNA for the CDR3: TGTGCCAGCAGTTATTCAACCGGGACAGGGCGCAATCAGCCCCAGCATTTT.

CDR3 in amino acids: CASSLGGLDTQYF. CDR3 sequence (DNA): TGTGCCAGCAGCTTGGGGGGTTTGGATACGCAGTATTTT. This chain uses TRBV13 with TRBJ2-3; TRBD2 might be the D (6 bases). The CDR3 covers 13 residues. The germline V gene encodes CDR1 PRHDT and CDR2 FYEKMQ (reference sequence). V was pared by 3 bases and J by 6 bases, with 10 bases between.

V usage is TRBV7-2 and J usage is TRBJ1-1; D possibly corresponds to TRBD1 (5 bases). V was trimmed by 1 base and J by 6 bases, leaving 12 bases between them. Germline CDR1 reads SGHTA; CDR2 reads FQGNSA. This CDR3 has 14 residues. The CDR3 protein is CASSLGQGGSEAFF. For the CDR3, the DNA is TGTGCCAGCAGCTTAGGCCAGGGCGGATCTGAAGCTTTCTTT.

This sequence joins TRBV27 and TRBJ1-3, with D unresolved. V was clipped by 5 bases and J by 0 bases, with 5 bases between them. Germline V gene lookup returns CDR1 MNHEY and CDR2 SMNVEV (reference sequence). The CDR3 is 13 residues long. Written as DNA, the CDR3 is TGTGCCAGCAGTACGAGCTCTGGAAACACCATATATTTT. It translates to CASSTSSGNTIYF.

The chain links TRBV5-8 to TRBJ1-5; D call uncertain. The CDR3 extends over 15 amino acids. Germline loops: CDR1 SGHTS, CDR2 YDEGEE. The V gene lost 2 bases and the J gene lost 7 bases, with 16 bases spanning the gap. CDR3 nucleotides: TGTGCCAGCAGCTTAGCGACGGGGATAGGGCAGCCCCAGCATTTT. It yields the protein CASSLATGIGQPQHF.

A word on this clone: The junction departs from the called germline gene at one end, perhaps through a read error. Within the sample, other DNA sequences also encode this same CDR3. The chain is built from TRBV5-6 and TRBJ1-5; TRBD1 matches 9 bases. CDR3 length: 15 amino acids. Germline V gene sequence: CDR1 SGHDT, CDR2 YYEEEE. The CDR3 loop reads CASSFRQGGDQPQHF. The CDR3 nucleotides read TGTGCTAGCAGCTTTCGACAGGGGGGGGATCAGCCCCAGCATTTT.

This chain links TRBV7-8 with TRBJ2-5, with 11 nucleotides matching TRBD2. Trimming took 2 bases from V and 8 from J; bases not matched to a gene: 10. The CDR3 runs 16 residues. The V gene's germline CDR1 is SGHVS and CDR2 FQNEAQ. The CDR3 DNA follows: TGTGCCAGCAGCTTAATCTGGGCTAGCGGGGGGATAACCCAGTACTTC. Translating gives CASSLIWASGGITQYF. The full variable domain, rest sourced from reference TRBV7-8 and TRBJ2-5, is GAGVSQSPRYKVAKRGQDVALRCDPISGHVSLFWYQQALGQGPEFLTYFQNEAQLDKSGLPSDRFFAERPEGSVSTLKIQRTQQEDSAVYLCASSLIWASGGITQYFGPGTRLLVL.

This clone was seen ten or more times. The chain carries TRBV5-4 and TRBJ1-2, with D perhaps matching TRBD1 (6 bases). V lost 4 bases and J lost 1, with 20 bases in between. Per germline, CDR1 SGHNT and CDR2 YYREEE (reference sequence). The CDR3 is 17 amino acids. CDR3 residues: CASSLGGPARLNYGYTF. Written as DNA, the CDR3 is TGTGCCAGCAGCCTGGGGGGGCCTGCGCGCCTTAACTATGGCTACACCTTC.

The V and J genes are TRBV6-5 and TRBJ1-3, with 8 nucleotides matching TRBD1. CDR3 length: 14 amino acids. The germline gives CDR1 MNHEY, CDR2 SVGAGI. V shed 2 bases, J shed 10 bases, and the junction held 7 bases outside the gene matches. CDR3 in amino acids: CASSYVLGQETIYF. DNA for the CDR3: TGTGCCAGCAGTTACGTTCTGGGACAGGAGACCATATATTTT.

The chain uses TRBV6-5 and TRBJ2-1; possible D gene TRBD2, 6 bases. The germline V gene encodes CDR1 MNHEY and CDR2 SVGAGI. The CDR3 has 16 residues. V was pared by 0 bases and J by 5 bases, with 14 bases between. The CDR3 spells CASSYSTGLGDNEQFF. CDR3 bases: TGTGCCAGCAGTTACTCGACGGGACTGGGGGACAATGAGCAGTTCTTC.

This chain uses TRBV7-2 with TRBJ2-5; 7 bases map to TRBD1. The CDR3 totals 14 residues. Germline CDR1 reads SGHTA; CDR2 reads FQGNSA. V trimming: 4 bases; J trimming: 3 bases; junction bases outside the gene matches: 5. CDR3 in amino acids: CASSSRGQKETQYF. In DNA form, the CDR3 reads TGTGCCAGCAGCTCAAGGGGACAGAAAGAGACCCAGTACTTC.

The rearrangement joins TRBV25-1 to TRBJ2-4; TRBD1 matches 7 bases. Germline CDR1 MGHDK, CDR2 SYGVNS. The ends lost 5 bases at V and 3 bases at J; junction bases unmatched: 7. The CDR3 contains 15 residues. Here the CDR3 reads CASSSKGAVKNIQYF. CDR3 DNA: TGTGCCAGCAGTTCCAAGGGGGCGGTCAAAAACATTCAGTACTTC.

V and J are TRBV19 and TRBJ1-5, with TRBD1 as a possible D gene (6 bases). The V end lost 5 bases, the J end lost 4 bases, and 12 bases lay between the germline ends. Germline lookup yields CDR1 LNHDA and CDR2 SQIVND (reference sequence). The CDR3 is 14 residues long. The CDR3 region is CASSPQQGNQPQHF. DNA for the CDR3: TGTGCCAGTAGTCCCCAACAGGGTAATCAGCCCCAGCATTTT.

About this clone: At the DNA level, this CDR3 is encoded by other sequences in the same sample as well. V and J are TRBV14 and TRBJ1-1; D is possibly TRBD1 (6 bases). Trimming left V 5 bases short and J 1 base short, with 8 bases between. The CDR3 covers 13 residues. Germline V gives CDR1 SGHDN, CDR2 FVKESK. CDR3 nucleotide sequence: TGTGCCAGCAGCTCACAGGGGAACACTGAAGCTTTCTTT. Its protein product is CASSSQGNTEAFF.